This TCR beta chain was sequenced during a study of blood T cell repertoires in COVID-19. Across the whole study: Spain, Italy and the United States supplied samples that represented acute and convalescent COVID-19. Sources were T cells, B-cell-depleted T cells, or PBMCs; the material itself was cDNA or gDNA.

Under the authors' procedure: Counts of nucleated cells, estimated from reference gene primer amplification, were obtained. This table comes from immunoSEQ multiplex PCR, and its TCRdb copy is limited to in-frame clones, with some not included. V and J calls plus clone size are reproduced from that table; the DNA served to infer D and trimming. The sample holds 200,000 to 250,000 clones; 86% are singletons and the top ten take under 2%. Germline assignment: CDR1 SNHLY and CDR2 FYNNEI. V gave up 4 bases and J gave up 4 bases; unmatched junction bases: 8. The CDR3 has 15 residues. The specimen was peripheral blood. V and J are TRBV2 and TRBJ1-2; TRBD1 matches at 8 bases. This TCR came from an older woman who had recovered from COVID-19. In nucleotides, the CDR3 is TGTGCCAGCAGTGGGGCCAGGGGGCAAGTCTATGGCTACACCTTC. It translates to CASSGARGQVYGYTF.